This T cell receptor beta chain was identified in a study of human T cells and chemical hapten exposure. TCRdb ran MiXCR on the RACE reads and lists one entry per CDR3 protein. The sample lists some 400,000 distinct CDR3 sequences, roughly 4.8% occurring once. This clonotype was picked up many times. There are 14 residues in the CDR3. The V gene end was trimmed by 4 bases and the J gene end by 4 bases; junction bases not matched to a gene: 4. Time point denoted: patch test 1, 2 weeks after DPC sensitization. Treatment of the sample: therapeutic diphenylcyclopropenone sensitization with weekly scalp DPC.

V and J are TRBV12-3 or TRBV12-4 and TRBJ1-3, with 7 bases lining up with TRBD1. The origin of this receptor is a woman in her fifties or sixties with alopecia areata. Some clones in this sample may be carry-over from other donors' samples. Sequenced here: whole blood, sampled in connection with sensitization to the hapten diphenylcyclopropenone (DPC). CDR3 sequence: CASSSGQVGNTIYF. The DNA of the CDR3 is TGTGCCAGCAGTTCAGGACAGGTCGGAAACACCATATATTTT.